Listed here are 32 T cell receptor beta chains from one sample, sequenced in a study of blood T cells in healthy people across ages. A J-beta primer mix and a sample-barcoded 5' primer were used in a second PCR of roughly 7 to 12 cycles. TCRdb processed the 5' RACE reads anew with MiXCR; each CDR3 protein has one entry. The sample holds about 640,000 distinct CDR3 sequences, approximately 50% seen once. The sample taken for sequencing was blood. These receptors were taken from a man aged 60-69 years in good health.

CDR3 in DNA: TGTGCCAGCAGTTTATCAAGGAGCTACGAGCAGTACTTC. Encoded protein: CASSLSRSYEQYF. The gene calls are TRBV27 and TRBJ2-7; D is undetermined. The CDR3 is 13 residues long. Trimming shortened V by 0 bases and J by 3 bases, and 6 bases separated the two germline ends. Germline CDR1 reads MNHEY; CDR2 reads SMNVEV (reference sequence).

This chain uses TRBV29-1 with TRBJ2-5; perhaps TRBD2 as D (6 bases). From germline, CDR1 is SQVTM and CDR2 ANQGSEA. This CDR3 has 12 residues. The V gene lost 4 bases and the J gene lost 6 bases, with 12 bases spanning the gap. CDR3 nucleotide sequence: TGCAGCGTTGGGCGGGGAAGAAAGACCCAGTACTTC. Protein: CSVGRGRKTQYF.

A few counts support this clonotype. The chain combines TRBV6-5 with TRBJ2-1; 7 bases are shared with TRBD1. The CDR3 length is 15 residues. Per the germline V gene, CDR1 is MNHEY and CDR2 is SVGAGI. The V gene end was trimmed by 6 bases and the J gene end by 2 bases; junction bases not matched to a gene: 7. The CDR3 DNA reads TGTGCCAGCAGAATCACAGGGGTTCCCTACAATGAGCAGTTCTTC. Protein: CASRITGVPYNEQFF.

The chain combines TRBV5-1 with TRBJ1-2; D not certain. The CDR3 totals 14 residues. CDR1 and CDR2 (germline): SGHRS, YFSETQ. Trimming removed 4 bases at V and 4 bases at J, with 14 bases between. CDR3 DNA sequence: TGCGCCAGCAGCCCCCTGACTGGGTCCTATGGCTACACCTTC. Protein product: CASSPLTGSYGYTF.

About this clonotype itself: An end of the junction differs from the germline gene, which may be a read error. V gene TRBV7-9 combines with J gene TRBJ2-1; TRBD2 matches at 9 bases. The CDR3 totals 15 residues. From germline, CDR1 is SEHNR and CDR2 FQNEAQ (reference sequence). In nucleotides, the CDR3 is TGTGCCAGCAGCTTCGCTAGCGGGATAGACAAGGAGCAGTTCTTC. Its translation: CASSFASGIDKEQFF.

This clonotype was counted a few times. The chain combines TRBV3-1 with TRBJ2-1; the match to TRBD2 covers 12 bases. This CDR3 has 13 amino acids. The ends lost 6 bases at V and 6 bases at J; junction bases unmatched: 0. From germline, CDR1 is LGHDT and CDR2 YNNKEL (reference sequence). The chain's CDR3 is CASRTSGGNEQFF. CDR3 DNA sequence: TGTGCCAGCAGGACTAGCGGGGGCAATGAGCAGTTCTTC.

For the CDR3, the DNA is TGTGCCAGCACCGGCGGGGCGGTTGATACGCAGTATTTT. Its translation is CASTGGAVDTQYF. The rearrangement joins TRBV3-1 to TRBJ2-3; a weak D match, TRBD2 (6 bases). This CDR3 spans 13 amino acids. Germline V gives CDR1 LGHDT, CDR2 YNNKEL (reference sequence). Trimming shortened V by 7 bases and J by 6 bases, and 14 bases separated the two germline ends.

A few counts support this clonotype. The V call is TRBV2, the J call TRBJ2-5, with 7 bases lining up with TRBD1. TRBJ2-4 explains the end of the DNA better; the J call may be wrong. Germline-derived CDR1 and CDR2 are SNHLY and FYNNEI. The CDR3 spans 15 residues. The CDR3 region is CASSASTGPGNIQYF. The CDR3 DNA is TGTGCCAGCAGTGCTTCGACAGGGCCCGGGAACATTCAGTACTTC.

This clonotype was detected only a few times. This chain joins TRBV2 and TRBJ1-1; maybe TRBD1 (5 bases). CDR3 length: 15 amino acids. Per the germline V gene, CDR1 is SNHLY and CDR2 is FYNNEI. V lost 2 bases, J lost 2 bases, and 12 bases lay in between. CDR3 in amino acids: CASSERGGRNTEAFF. The DNA for the CDR3 is TGTGCCAGCAGTGAAAGGGGTGGCAGAAACACTGAAGCTTTCTTT.

The V gene is TRBV29-1, the J gene TRBJ2-3; D gene unclear. The V and J ends lost 8 bases and 1 base respectively, with 10 bases between them. This CDR3 spans 12 amino acids. Germline V gene sequence: CDR1 SQVTM, CDR2 ANQGSEA. CDR3 residues: CSSGWGTDTQYF. CDR3 nucleotides: TGCAGCTCGGGCTGGGGCACAGATACGCAGTATTTT.

The genes are TRBV25-1 and TRBJ2-5, with 11 positions matching TRBD1. The CDR3 has 15 residues. With 3 bases clipped from V and 5 bases from J, the junction kept 5 bases outside the gene matches. From germline, CDR1 is MGHDK and CDR2 SYGVNS. In DNA form, the CDR3 reads TGTGCCAGCAGTGAGCTGGACAGGGGGCGGGAGACCCAGTACTTC. It translates to CASSELDRGRETQYF.

The chain recombines TRBV20-1 with TRBJ2-7; D is undetermined. Germline CDR1 reads DFQATT; CDR2 reads SNEGSKA (reference sequence). Deletions cut 3 bases from V and 1 base from J, with 7 bases between. There are 12 residues in the CDR3. The CDR3, as DNA: TGCAGTGCTAGTGGCGGATCCTACGAGCAGTACTTC. It encodes CSASGGSYEQYF.

The chain carries TRBV6-1 and TRBJ2-5, with TRBD2 as a possible D gene (6 bases). The germline CDR1 and CDR2 sequences are MNHNS and SASEGT. The CDR3 has 13 amino acids. Trimming removed 7 bases from V and 2 bases from J, with 11 bases in between. The CDR3: CASTDGGQETQYF. CDR3 coding DNA: TGTGCCAGCACCGACGGGGGTCAAGAGACCCAGTACTTC.

This clonotype was seen a few times. V usage is TRBV2 and J usage is TRBJ1-6; tentatively, D is TRBD1 (5 bases). This CDR3 spans 14 amino acids. From germline, CDR1 is SNHLY and CDR2 FYNNEI. Trimming removed 0 bases at V and 14 bases at J, with 14 bases between. CDR3 in DNA: TGTGCCAGCAGTGAAGCGAAAGGGGCTTCCGCCCTCCACTTT. It encodes CASSEAKGASALHF.

This clonotype was counted between two and nine times. J is TRBJ2-3 and V is TRBV19, with D tentatively TRBD1 or TRBD2 (7 bases each). The V gene lost 3 bases and the J gene lost 1 base, with 14 bases spanning the gap. Germline-derived CDR1 and CDR2 are LNHDA and SQIVND (reference sequence). The CDR3 sequence is 16 residues long. CDR3 nucleotides: TGTGCCAGTAGTATCCTGGGAGGGACAGGCACAGATACGCAGTATTTT. Protein product: CASSILGGTGTDTQYF.

The chain combines TRBV20-1 with TRBJ2-3, with 14 bases identical to TRBD2. Germline values: CDR1 DFQATT, CDR2 SNEGSKA (reference sequence). The CDR3 has 17 amino acids. The junction had 7 bases not matched to a gene; V was cut back by 5 bases and J by 0 bases. The CDR3 nucleotides read TGCAGTGCTCCGACTAGCGGGGGGGCCCTCAGCACAGATACGCAGTATTTT. This codes for CSAPTSGGALSTDTQYF.

This clonotype has more than one count but fewer than ten. The rearrangement uses TRBV12-3 or TRBV12-4 and TRBJ2-3, with D maybe TRBD1 (7 bases). The CDR3 sequence is 14 residues long. V lost 5 bases and J 4 bases, leaving 13 bases between the germline ends. CDR3 protein: CASSVRGAADTQYF. The CDR3 nucleotides are TGTGCCAGCAGTGTCAGGGGGGCCGCAGATACGCAGTATTTT.

The V and J genes are TRBV7-2 and TRBJ2-5, with D maybe TRBD2 (6 bases). V was cut by 5 bases and J by 6 bases, with 7 bases left in between. CDR1 SGHTA and CDR2 FQGNSA come from the germline V gene. The CDR3 is made up of 11 amino acids. In DNA form, the CDR3 reads TGTGCCAGCAGCGGAGGGAAGACCCAGTACTTC. The encoded protein is CASSGGKTQYF.

The chain couples TRBV28 to TRBJ1-2; TRBD1 aligns across 9 bases. Germline trimming cut 5 bases from V and 2 bases from J; bases unmatched to any gene: 9. The V gene's germline CDR1 is MDHEN and CDR2 SYDVKM. CDR3 length equals 16 residues. The CDR3 nucleotides read TGTGCCAGCAGTCCCGGACAGGGGAGGCCAAACTATGGCTACACCTTC. Translation: CASSPGQGRPNYGYTF.

This chain uses TRBV6-6 with TRBJ1-6; D perhaps matches TRBD1 (6 bases). V lost 7 bases, J lost 6 bases, and 16 bases lay in between. Germline loops: CDR1 MNHNY, CDR2 SVGAGI (reference sequence). The CDR3 runs 15 residues. As DNA, the CDR3 is TGTGCCAGCACCAAATGGCGGGACATTAATTCACCCCTCCACTTT. The encoded protein is CASTKWRDINSPLHF.

This CDR3 is CSAVRDREPETQYF. CDR3 bases: TGCAGTGCGGTTCGGGACAGGGAACCGGAGACCCAGTACTTC. This chain links TRBV20-1 with TRBJ2-5, with 9 bases identical to TRBD1. Germline CDR1 and CDR2: DFQATT and SNEGSKA (reference sequence). The CDR3 is 14 amino acids. V lost 6 bases, J lost 5 bases, and 10 bases stayed unmatched.

The V call is TRBV3-1, the J call TRBJ2-5, with 9 bases matching TRBD2. The CDR3 contains 17 residues. Germline V gene sequence: CDR1 LGHDT, CDR2 YNNKEL (reference sequence). V shed 4 bases, J shed 3 bases, and the junction held 12 bases outside the gene matches. The CDR3 region has the DNA TGTGCCAGCAGCCTCCAATCAGAGGGCGGGGGGGAAGAGACCCAGTACTTC. It yields the protein CASSLQSEGGGEETQYF.

CDR3 in DNA: TGTGCCACCAGCAGTGATGCGGGGCGAGGCACTGAAGCTTTCTTT. Encoded protein: CATSSDAGRGTEAFF. The chain links TRBV15 to TRBJ1-1, with D perhaps TRBD1 (5 bases). V lost 3 bases and J 4 bases, leaving 15 bases between the germline ends. The CDR3 contains 15 residues. Germline V gene data show CDR1 as LNHNV and CDR2 as YYDKDF (reference sequence).

J is TRBJ2-1 and V is TRBV20-1, with D perhaps matching TRBD2 (7 bases). CDR1 DFQATT and CDR2 SNEGSKA come from the germline V gene (reference sequence). Trimming stripped 6 bases from V and 3 bases from J, with 21 bases between. The CDR3 consists of 16 residues. This chain's CDR3 is CSARQWGGDNYNEQFF. Here the CDR3 DNA reads TGCAGTGCCAGGCAGTGGGGGGGGGACAACTACAATGAGCAGTTCTTC.

The J gene is TRBJ2-5, the V gene TRBV7-2; D may correspond to TRBD1 or TRBD2 (7 bases each). The CDR3 consists of 15 residues. Deletions cut 4 bases from V and 5 bases from J, with 17 bases between. CDR1 and CDR2 (germline): SGHTA, FQGNSA. The CDR3 spells CASSSGQAGAETQYF. CDR3 coding DNA: TGTGCCAGCAGCTCAGGACAGGCGGGAGCGGAGACCCAGTACTTC. Combining the CDR3 with reference TRBV7-2 and TRBJ2-5 gives the whole variable domain GAGVSQSPSNKVTEKGKDVELRCDPISGHTALYWYRQSLGQGLEFLIYFQGNSAPDKSGLPSDRFSAERTGGSVSTLTIQRTQQEDSAVYLCASSSGQAGAETQYFGPGTRLLVL.

The rearrangement uses TRBV12-3 or TRBV12-4 and TRBJ1-1; D is unresolved. V shed 4 bases and J shed 6 bases, with 12 bases lying between them. This CDR3 comprises 13 residues. CDR3 loop: CASSSDVRAEAFF. The CDR3 bases are TGTGCCAGCAGTTCCGACGTTCGGGCTGAAGCTTTCTTT.

The chain joins TRBV6-5 to TRBJ2-1, with TRBD1 as a possible D gene (5 bases). Germline values: CDR1 MNHEY, CDR2 SVGAGI. The CDR3 sequence is 12 residues long. Trimming removed 4 bases from V and 14 bases from J, with 15 bases in between. The CDR3 DNA sequence: TGTGCCAGCAGTTCGGTGGGAAGGGGTGAGTTCTTC. This gives the protein CASSSVGRGEFF.

This clonotype was detected ten times or more. The CDR3 DNA follows: TGCGCCAGCAGCTTGACGGGGCTTACCTCAGAGACCCAGTACTTC. As protein: CASSLTGLTSETQYF. V gene TRBV5-1 combines with J gene TRBJ2-5, with D perhaps assigned TRBD1 or TRBD2 (5 bases each). Trimming cost V 1 base and J 4 bases, with 14 bases left between them. This CDR3 spans 15 amino acids. Germline lookup yields CDR1 SGHRS and CDR2 YFSETQ.

The chain couples TRBV6-2 or TRBV6-3 to TRBJ2-1, with TRBD2 identical over 14 bases. This CDR3 region has 16 residues. Germline lookup yields CDR1 MNHEY and CDR2 SVGEGT. After removal of 5 bases from V and 3 bases from J, the junction contained 3 bases not matched to a gene. The CDR3 nucleotides read TGTGCCAGCAGTAGGACTAGCGGGAGGAACTACAATGAGCAGTTCTTC. Its protein product is CASSRTSGRNYNEQFF.

This clonotype was observed a few times. The CDR3 reads CASSLGSADTQYF. CDR3 nucleotides: TGTGCCAGCAGCTTGGGGTCTGCAGATACGCAGTATTTT. The chain recombines TRBV7-2 with TRBJ2-3; no firm D call. The CDR3 is made up of 13 amino acids. The V end was cut by 3 bases, the J end by 4 bases, with 8 bases between. Germline CDR1 reads SGHTA; CDR2 reads FQGNSA. Supplemented by reference TRBV7-2 and TRBJ2-3, the full variable domain reads GAGVSQSPSNKVTEKGKDVELRCDPISGHTALYWYRQSLGQGLEFLIYFQGNSAPDKSGLPSDRFSAERTGGSVSTLTIQRTQQEDSAVYLCASSLGSADTQYFGPGTRLTVL.

This clonotype was counted a few times. The V and J genes are TRBV2 and TRBJ1-2; the D gene is possibly TRBD1 (6 bases). Trimming took 5 bases from V and 2 from J, leaving 15 bases between them. This CDR3 contains 15 residues. Per the germline V gene, CDR1 is SNHLY and CDR2 is FYNNEI. The CDR3 nucleotides are TGTGCCAGCAGTTTAGACAGGTCCAACAACTATGGCTACACCTTC. Translated: CASSLDRSNNYGYTF.

V usage is TRBV20-1 and J usage is TRBJ2-1, with 7 bases matching TRBD2. Trimming cost V 1 base and J 3 bases; bases outside gene matches: 6. This CDR3 contains 15 residues. The germline gives CDR1 DFQATT, CDR2 SNEGSKA (reference sequence). The CDR3 loop is CSARVASGSYNEQFF. The CDR3 nucleotides are TGCAGTGCTAGAGTGGCTAGCGGTAGCTACAATGAGCAGTTCTTC.